The rows below give T cell receptor beta chains drawn from one sample of a study of T cells in Graves' hyperthyroidism and ophthalmopathy. MiXCR was run by TCRdb on the multiplex PCR reads, yielding one entry per CDR3 protein. The table includes around 530,000 distinct CDR3 sequences, more than 15% detected once. Source material: blood. The receptors here all came from a woman aged 18-35 years with Graves' ophthalmopathy. CDR3s include the opening cysteine and the closing phenylalanine or tryptophan. D genes are given only for firm matches. The size field is filled for only some rows; it gives once, few, many or a size class.

clone_size | j_call | v_call | d_call | cdr3_aa | cdr3_nt
. | TRBJ2-5 | TRBV6-2/TRBV6-3 | . | CASSYSLIEDSQETQYF | TGTGCCAGCAGTTACTCCTTGATTGAGGACAGCCAAGAGACCCAGTACTTC
. | TRBJ1-4 | TRBV27 | . | CASSRWGHSATNEKLFF | TGTGCCAGCAGCCGGTGGGGACACTCAGCAACTAATGAAAAACTGTTTTTT
. | TRBJ1-1 | TRBV19 | TRBD1 | CASSSYRGRDTEAFF | TGTGCCAGTAGTTCATACAGGGGGCGCGACACTGAAGCTTTCTTT
. | TRBJ1-3 | TRBV20-1 | . | CSARDDRHSGNTIYF | TGCAGTGCTAGAGATGACCGACATTCTGGAAACACCATATATTTT
many | TRBJ2-7 | TRBV2 | . | CASSEAGQYEQYF | TGTGCCAGCAGTGAGGCGGGACAATACGAGCAGTACTTC
many | TRBJ2-7 | TRBV7-9 | TRBD2 | CASSPRLAGSYEQYF | TGTGCCAGCAGCCCCAGACTAGCGGGTTCCTACGAGCAGTACTTC
many | TRBJ2-5 | TRBV20-1 | . | CSAPVVAGVQETQYF | TGCAGTGCCCCCGTCGTTGCAGGGGTTCAAGAGACCCAGTACTTC
few | TRBJ2-4 | TRBV7-3 | TRBD1 | CASSPLMPLTGVEAKNIQYF | TGTGCCAGCAGCCCCCTTATGCCCCTAACAGGGGTGGAAGCCAAAAACATTCAGTACTTC
many | TRBJ1-6 | TRBV10-3 | . | CATTGTHPSPLHF | TGTGCCACCACCGGTACTCACCCTTCACCCCTCCACTTT
. | TRBJ1-2 | TRBV20-1 | TRBD1 | CSARGRNRTGMLGYTF | TGCAGTGCTAGAGGCCGAAATAGGACAGGAATGCTCGGCTACACCTTC
many | TRBJ1-1 | TRBV28 | . | CASSPRTDHTEAFF | TGTGCCAGCAGTCCTCGGACAGACCACACTGAAGCTTTCTTT
few | TRBJ1-4 | TRBV12-3/TRBV12-4 | TRBD1 | CASSPPGQANEKLFF | TGTGCCAGCAGTCCCCCGGGACAGGCTAATGAAAAACTGTTTTTT
many | TRBJ1-1 | TRBV28 | TRBD1 | CASNNAGTGGVRAFF | TGTGCCAGCAACAACGCCGGGACAGGGGGCGTGAGGGCTTTCTTT
. | TRBJ1-5 | TRBV6-2/TRBV6-3 | . | CASSTTERNSNQPQHF | TGTGCCAGCAGTACGACCGAACGAAATAGCAATCAGCCCCAGCATTTT
once | TRBJ2-7 | TRBV27 | . | CASSLFAGFSYEQYF | TGTGCCAGCAGTTTATTCGCAGGATTTTCCTACGAGCAGTACTTC
many | TRBJ2-1 | TRBV12-3/TRBV12-4 | TRBD2 | CASSFSGGVSYNEQFF | TGTGCCAGCAGTTTTAGCGGGGGGGTTTCTTACAATGAGCAGTTCTTC
many | TRBJ2-3 | TRBV7-2 | . | CASSHTGLLGDTQYF | TGTGCCAGCAGCCATACGGGACTCCTAGGCGATACGCAGTATTTT
many | TRBJ1-1 | TRBV28 | . | CASRAHGGLDTEAFF | TGTGCCAGCAGGGCCCACGGGGGCTTGGACACTGAAGCTTTCTTT
many | TRBJ2-5 | TRBV5-1 | TRBD2 | CASSHLNSGEETQYF | TGCGCCAGCAGCCACTTGAATAGCGGGGAAGAGACCCAGTACTTC
. | TRBJ1-3 | TRBV10-3 | . | CANAPDLIGNTIYF | TGTGCCAATGCACCAGACTTAATTGGAAACACCATATATTTT
. | TRBJ2-3 | TRBV7-3 | TRBD2 | CASSPLGGGLAGDRSTDTQYF | TGTGCCAGCAGCCCCCTCGGGGGTGGACTAGCGGGAGACCGGAGCACAGATACGCAGTATTTT
few | TRBJ1-2 | TRBV2 | TRBD1 | CASRYDRVDGYTF | TGTGCCAGCAGATACGACAGGGTGGATGGCTACACCTTC
many | TRBJ2-3 | TRBV20-1 | . | CSARGPGATDTQYF | TGCAGTGCTCGTGGTCCAGGGGCTACAGATACGCAGTATTTT
. | TRBJ2-2 | TRBV20-1 | TRBD2 | CSASGGNANTGELFF | TGCAGTGCTAGCGGGGGGAACGCGAACACCGGGGAGCTGTTTTTT
. | TRBJ2-7 | TRBV20-1 | TRBD1 | CSASVPDRGPYEQYF | TGCAGTGCTAGTGTTCCGGACAGGGGGCCTTACGAGCAGTACTTC
many | TRBJ1-6 | TRBV6-1 | TRBD1 | CASSEAVKGASPLHF | TGTGCCAGCAGTGAAGCGGTAAAGGGGGCATCACCCCTCCACTTT
. | TRBJ1-1 | TRBV19 | . | CASSILGEPGTEDTEAFF | TGTGCCAGTAGTATATTGGGGGAGCCTGGGACCGAGGACACTGAAGCTTTCTTT
. | TRBJ2-7 | TRBV4-3 | . | CASSQVGGSRTEQYF | TGCGCCAGCAGCCAAGTCGGTGGGAGTCGAACCGAGCAGTACTTC
few | TRBJ2-7 | TRBV20-1 | TRBD1 | CSARDLGTGVSEQYF | TGCAGTGCTAGAGATCTAGGGACAGGGGTCTCCGAGCAGTACTTC
many | TRBJ2-3 | TRBV7-9 | . | CASSLVLRGRGDTQYF | TGTGCCAGCAGCTTAGTGCTGCGGGGGCGCGGAGATACGCAGTATTTT
many | TRBJ2-5 | TRBV11-2 | . | CASSWASTETQYF | TGTGCCAGCAGCTGGGCTAGCACGGAGACCCAGTACTTC
many | TRBJ2-1 | TRBV6-6 | . | CASSYEGSAYNEQFF | TGTGCCAGCAGTTACGAGGGCAGCGCCTACAATGAGCAGTTCTTC
few | TRBJ2-5 | TRBV5-6 | . | CASSLVQLSQETQYF | TGTGCCAGCAGCTTGGTACAGCTTAGCCAAGAGACCCAGTACTTC
many | TRBJ1-1 | TRBV27 | . | CASSLSPGLGTEAFF | TGTGCCAGCAGTTTGAGCCCGGGGTTGGGGACTGAAGCTTTCTTT
many | TRBJ2-7 | TRBV27 | . | CASSLRDIKLKEQYF | TGTGCCAGCAGTCTCCGGGACATCAAACTGAAAGAGCAGTACTTC
few | TRBJ2-7 | TRBV4-3 | . | CASSQDGGQNYEQYF | TGCGCCAGCAGCCAAGACGGGGGACAGAACTACGAGCAGTACTTC
many | TRBJ2-1 | TRBV7-3 | TRBD2 | CASSLAGSGGYNEQFF | TGTGCCAGCAGCTTGGCGGGGAGCGGGGGTTACAATGAGCAGTTCTTC
many | TRBJ2-3 | TRBV5-1 | TRBD1 | CASSPDRGADTQYF | TGCGCCAGCAGCCCCGACAGGGGCGCAGATACGCAGTATTTT
many | TRBJ2-7 | TRBV13 | . | CASSLEGGLEQYF | TGTGCCAGCAGCTTAGAGGGGGGGCTCGAGCAGTACTTC
few | TRBJ2-6 | TRBV28 | TRBD1 | CASSLVTGGTGANVLTF | TGTGCCAGCAGTTTGGTGACAGGGGGCACTGGGGCCAACGTCCTGACTTTC
many | TRBJ2-1 | TRBV6-2/TRBV6-3 | TRBD1 | CASSPRTGDNEQFF | TGTGCCAGCAGTCCCAGGACAGGCGACAATGAGCAGTTCTTC
many | TRBJ2-1 | TRBV3-1 | TRBD2 | CASSDYRGGIYNEQFF | TGTGCCAGCAGCGACTACCGGGGGGGAATATACAATGAGCAGTTCTTC
many | TRBJ2-1 | TRBV7-3 | TRBD2 | CASSPTSVGSYNEQFF | TGTGCCAGCAGTCCTACTAGCGTAGGCTCCTACAATGAGCAGTTCTTC
few | TRBJ1-2 | TRBV7-9 | TRBD1 | CASSLEGQGTESYTF | TGTGCCAGCAGCTTAGAAGGACAGGGCACGGAGAGCTACACCTTC
many | TRBJ2-1 | TRBV29-1 | . | CSVEDAGTEYNEQFF | TGCAGCGTTGAAGACGCCGGGACTGAATACAATGAGCAGTTCTTC
. | TRBJ2-7 | TRBV3-2 | . | CASSQERRDYEQYF | TGTGCCAGCAGCCAAGAACGTCGGGACTACGAGCAGTACTTC
many | TRBJ2-1 | TRBV28 | TRBD2 | CASSLGYGLAATISYNEQFF | TGTGCCAGCAGTTTAGGGTATGGGCTAGCGGCCACCATCTCCTACAATGAGCAGTTCTTC